This TCR beta chain came from a study of T cells in Graves' hyperthyroidism and ophthalmopathy. The CDR3 has 13 amino acids. The germline V and J ends were trimmed by 3 bases and 10 bases, with 13 bases remaining between them. Germline assignment: CDR1 MNHGY and CDR2 SVAAGI. Each diagnosis drew on symptoms, thyroxine, TRAb, thyroid ultrasound and orbital computed tomography findings. It was RNA transcripts that yielded the amplified TCR beta CDR3 regions. HTBI primers were the set used in a first-round RT-PCR of the TCR CDR3. MiXCR was run by TCRdb on the multiplex PCR reads, yielding one entry per CDR3 protein. The sample yields 550,000 to 800,000 distinct CDR3 sequences, 17% seen once.

The TCR comes from a man in his fifties or sixties with Graves' hyperthyroidism. The chain links TRBV6-9 to TRBJ2-1; D not resolved. Sequenced sample: blood. CDR3 nucleotides: TGTGCCAGCAGTTACCTCCCGGCCTACGAGCAGTTCTTC. This encodes CASSYLPAYEQFF.